This T cell receptor (beta chain) was sequenced in a study of T cells after yellow fever vaccination. Overall study context: Those fractions that held only low numbers of cells were prepared using the SMART-Seq v4 Ultra Low Input RNA kit. Regarding the study as a whole: The secondary response showed a weaker magnitude and a faster peak, day 5 versus 15. The presence of abundant clonotypes contaminating from the bulk population was possible in FACS-sorted repertoires.

V was cut by 6 bases and J by 7 bases, with 13 bases left in between. Germline-derived CDR1 and CDR2 are KGHSH and LQKENI. The CDR3 contains 13 residues. This clonotype has a count of ten or more. Its specificity is not known. 5'RACE template switching produced TCR cDNA carrying a universal primer site and UMIs. Using its own MiXCR run on the 5' RACE reads, TCRdb lists one record per CDR3 protein. The sample has 95,000 to 150,000 distinct CDR3 sequences, approximately 7% seen once; the top ten hold around 2.3%. This sequence joins TRBV18 and TRBJ1-5, with D possibly matching TRBD1 (5 bases). This sequence originates from a man between 18 and 35 years old who received the YFV17D yellow fever vaccine. Sequences were derived from CD4+ T cells sorted from PBMCs, sampled more than 8 days after the first yellow fever vaccination. The CDR3 reads CASSDDQGQPQHF. CDR3 coding DNA: TGTGCCAGCTCCGACGATCAGGGACAGCCCCAGCATTTT.